What follows are 26 T cell receptor beta chains derived from one specimen sequenced in a study of shared clonotypes between healthy human individuals. Naivety among CD8 cells was defined by CD45RO negativity and positive CCR7 selection, thereby excluding terminally differentiated effector memory CD45RA+ cells. The protocol was immunoSEQ multiplex PCR, while the TCRdb copy is restricted to in-frame clones and leaves out a portion. The sample lists approximately 600,000 clones, approximately 95% seen once, with 0.095% to 0.14% in the top ten. The specimen was naive CD8+ T cells sorted from blood. All receptors come from a woman in her 30s in good health.

The chain has TRBV4-1 and TRBJ1-4, with TRBD1 as a possible D gene (6 bases). Looked up from germline, CDR1 is MGHRA and CDR2 is YSYEKL. With 3 bases removed from V and 6 bases from J, the gap between germline ends came to 20 bases. The CDR3 is 17 residues long. CDR3 protein: CASSQVTYRASYEKLFF. Written as DNA, the CDR3 is TGCGCCAGCAGCCAGGTTACCTACAGGGCCTCCTATGAAAAACTGTTTTTT.

This chain connects TRBV27 to TRBJ1-5; D is possibly TRBD1 (6 bases). The ends were cut back, 3 bases at V and 6 bases at J, with 12 bases in the middle. Germline CDR1 is MNHEY and CDR2 is SMNVEV (reference sequence). This CDR3 region has 14 residues. The CDR3 loop reads CASSLLQGGQPQHF. The DNA of the CDR3 is TGTGCCAGCAGTTTGCTACAGGGAGGTCAGCCCCAGCATTTT.

This chain connects TRBV7-2 to TRBJ2-6; maybe TRBD2 (6 bases). V lost 9 bases and J 2 bases, leaving 14 bases between the germline ends. Germline CDR1 SGHTA, CDR2 FQGNSA. The CDR3 loop spans 15 amino acids. The CDR3, as DNA: TGTGCCAGGACCGGCGGGGCCCCTGGGGCCAACGTCCTGACTTTC. It codes for CARTGGAPGANVLTF.

The V gene is TRBV5-6, the J gene TRBJ2-5; tentatively, D is TRBD1 (5 bases). The end of the DNA is better explained by TRBJ2-7, so the J call may be wrong. This CDR3 contains 14 residues. Germline loops: CDR1 SGHDT, CDR2 YYEEEE. The CDR3 protein is CASSFRQSVYEQYF. CDR3 sequence (DNA): TGTGCCAGCAGCTTCCGACAGTCGGTCTACGAGCAGTACTTC.

The table lists this clone with a count of one. The CDR3 loop is CASSPQGGVQYF. DNA for the CDR3: TGTGCCAGCAGCCCACAGGGAGGAGTGCAGTACTTC. J is TRBJ2-5 and V is TRBV7-9, with D tentatively TRBD1 or TRBD2 (6 bases each). The CDR3 covers 12 residues. Germline loops: CDR1 SEHNR, CDR2 FQNEAQ (reference sequence). V was shortened by 5 bases and J by 11 bases, with 15 bases between the two germline ends.

V gene TRBV28 combines with J gene TRBJ1-1; tentatively, D is TRBD1 (5 bases). The CDR3 sequence is 15 residues long. The germline CDR1 and CDR2 sequences are MDHEN and SYDVKM. Trimming cost V 3 bases and J 4 bases, with 15 bases left between them. The CDR3 coding sequence is TGTGCCAGCAGTTTGTCCAGGGAAGGTATCACTGAAGCTTTCTTT. Amino acids: CASSLSREGITEAFF.

The chain couples TRBV11-2 to TRBJ1-1, with unresolved D. Germline lookup yields CDR1 SGHAT and CDR2 FQNNGV. V dropped 2 bases and J dropped 0 bases, with 7 bases sitting between them. The CDR3 totals 14 residues. In DNA, the CDR3 is TGTGCCAGCAGCTTAAGTGGTTTGAACACTGAAGCTTTCTTT. It yields the protein CASSLSGLNTEAFF.

This chain joins TRBV7-2 and TRBJ2-3; 11 bases map to TRBD2. This CDR3 region has 15 residues. The germline CDR1 and CDR2 sequences are SGHTA and FQGNSA. V shed 2 bases and J 4 bases; nucleotides not matched to a gene: 2. CDR3: CASSLTSGSADTQYF. As DNA, the CDR3 is TGTGCCAGCAGCTTAACTAGCGGGAGTGCAGATACGCAGTATTTT.

The chain employs TRBV25-1 and TRBJ2-6, with D uncertain. The V gene's germline CDR1 is MGHDK and CDR2 SYGVNS. Trimming cost V 9 bases and J 4 bases, with 7 bases left between them. This CDR3 comprises 12 residues. In DNA, the CDR3 is TGTGCCAGAGGTGCCGGGGCCAACGTCCTGACTTTC. The encoded protein is CARGAGANVLTF. Variable domain in full (rest from reference TRBV25-1 and TRBJ2-6): EADIYQTPRYLVIGTGKKITLECSQTMGHDKMYWYQQDPGMELHLIHYSYGVNSTEKGDLSSESTVSRIRTEHFPLTLESARPSHTSQYLCARGAGANVLTFGAGSRLTVL.

The V and J genes are TRBV2 and TRBJ2-7; a weak D match, TRBD2 (5 bases). The CDR3 is 14 residues long. Germline V gives CDR1 SNHLY, CDR2 FYNNEI. Trimming cost V 4 bases and J 2 bases, with 12 bases left between them. CDR3 region: CASSGSGLAYEQYF. DNA of the CDR3: TGTGCCAGCAGTGGGTCGGGGTTGGCCTACGAGCAGTACTTC.

The chain carries TRBV6-5 and TRBJ2-7; D might be TRBD2 (6 bases). Trimming took 8 bases from V and 2 from J, leaving 13 bases between them. The length of the CDR3 is 13 residues. Germline CDR1 is MNHEY and CDR2 is SVGAGI. The CDR3 spells CASEGRTTYEQYF. CDR3 bases: TGTGCCAGCGAGGGGAGGACAACCTACGAGCAGTACTTC.

The chain has TRBV9 and TRBJ1-2, with 9 nucleotides matching TRBD1. The CDR3 has 14 residues. Germline CDR1 is SGDLS and CDR2 is YYNGEE. The junction had 8 bases not matched to a gene; V was cut back by 6 bases and J by 5 bases. The CDR3 DNA reads TGTGCCAGCACCCCTACAGGGGGCCATTATGGCTACACCTTC. Translated: CASTPTGGHYGYTF.

J is TRBJ2-7 and V is TRBV30; D unresolved. Germline assignment: CDR1 GTSNPN and CDR2 SVGIG (reference sequence). The CDR3 is made up of 14 amino acids. Trimming left V 0 bases short and J 2 bases short, with 11 bases between. CDR3 nucleotides: TGTGCCTGGAGTGTCGGGCTAGTGGCCTACGAGCAGTACTTC. It translates to CAWSVGLVAYEQYF.

This clone was recorded once. The chain is built from TRBV4-1 and TRBJ2-1; 11 bases are a match to TRBD2. Germline V CDR1 and CDR2: MGHRA, YSYEKL. The CDR3 covers 16 residues. The V segment lost 0 bases and the J segment 10 bases; nucleotides outside the gene matches: 8. CDR3 sequence: CASSQDRASGRPEQFF. The CDR3 DNA reads as TGCGCCAGCAGCCAAGATAGGGCTAGCGGGAGGCCCGAGCAGTTCTTC.

The CDR3 reads CASSSEPGRSLGVNQPQHF. The CDR3 DNA sequence: TGCGCCAGCAGCTCGGAGCCGGGACGTTCCCTGGGGGTCAATCAGCCCCAGCATTTT. The chain is built from TRBV5-1 and TRBJ1-5, with TRBD1 as a possible D gene (5 bases). In germline, CDR1 is SGHRS, CDR2 YFSETQ. Trimming left V 3 bases short and J 3 bases short, with 25 bases between. There are 19 residues in the CDR3. Supplemented by reference TRBV5-1 and TRBJ1-5, the full variable domain reads KAGVTQTPRYLIKTRGQQVTLSCSPISGHRSVSWYQQTPGQGLQFLFEYFSETQRNKGNFPGRFSGRQFSNSRSEMNVSTLELGDSALYLCASSSEPGRSLGVNQPQHFGDGTRLSIL.

J is TRBJ2-1 and V is TRBV9; the D is unclear. The V end lost 4 bases, the J end lost 0 bases, and 11 bases lay between the germline ends. The CDR3 is made up of 15 amino acids. Germline V gives CDR1 SGDLS, CDR2 YYNGEE. CDR3: CASSPGPTSYNEQFF. The CDR3 DNA sequence: TGTGCCAGCAGCCCCGGGCCTACCTCCTACAATGAGCAGTTCTTC. The full variable domain, in which reference TRBV9 and TRBJ2-1 provide the parts outside the CDR3, is DSGVTQTPKHLITATGQRVTLRCSPRSGDLSVYWYQQSLDQGLQFLIQYYNGEERAKGNILERFSAQQFPDLHSELNLSSLELGDSALYFCASSPGPTSYNEQFFGPGTRLTVL.

The gene calls are TRBV29-1 and TRBJ1-5; 7 nucleotides match TRBD1. The ends lost 7 bases at V and 7 bases at J; junction bases unmatched: 16. This CDR3 spans 15 amino acids. Germline-derived CDR1 and CDR2 are SQVTM and ANQGSEA. The CDR3 sequence: CSDRGYPRQAQPQHF. The CDR3 DNA sequence: TGCAGCGACAGGGGATATCCTAGACAGGCCCAGCCCCAGCATTTT.

V is TRBV27 and J is TRBJ2-2, with D unresolved. The CDR3 is 13 amino acids. The germline V and J ends were trimmed by 7 bases and 0 bases, with 6 bases remaining between them. Germline CDR1 and CDR2: MNHEY and SMNVEV (reference sequence). The chain's CDR3 is CASMAANTGELFF. CDR3 nucleotide sequence: TGTGCCAGCATGGCAGCGAACACCGGGGAGCTGTTTTTT.

The chain couples TRBV6-5 to TRBJ2-2; tentatively, D is TRBD2 (6 bases). The CDR3 runs 12 residues. Trimming removed 11 bases at V and 5 bases at J, with 12 bases between. Germline V CDR1 and CDR2: MNHEY, SVGAGI. The CDR3, as DNA: TGTGCCGTCCTCGGGACTACCGGGGAGCTGTTTTTT. Its translation is CAVLGTTGELFF.

The CDR3 bases are TGTGCCAGCAGCTTAGGCAATTCGGTCGTAGCGGAGACCAATGAGCAGTTCTTC. This encodes CASSLGNSVVAETNEQFF. This rearrangement joins TRBV11-3 to TRBJ2-1; D perhaps matches TRBD2 (6 bases). This CDR3 has 18 residues. Germline V gene lookup returns CDR1 SGHNT and CDR2 YENEEA. V was pared by 1 base and J by 6 bases, with 22 bases between. Combining the CDR3 with reference TRBV11-3 and TRBJ2-1 gives the whole variable domain EAGVVQSPRYKIIEKKQPVAFWCNPISGHNTLYWYLQNLGQGPELLIRYENEEAVDDSQLPKDRFSAERLKGVDSTLKIQPAELGDSAVYLCASSLGNSVVAETNEQFFGPGTRLTVL.

The genes are TRBV9 and TRBJ2-7; tentatively, D is TRBD2 (6 bases). V was clipped by 0 bases and J by 4 bases, with 20 bases between them. CDR1 is SGDLS, CDR2 YYNGEE, per germline. The length of the CDR3 is 17 residues. CDR3 sequence (DNA): TGTGCCAGCAGCGTAGAGGCCTCTAGCGAAGATGGATACGAGCAGTACTTC. Residues: CASSVEASSEDGYEQYF.

The CDR3 nucleotides are TGTGCCAGCAGCAAAGGAAACGCCAGAACTGAAGCTTTCTTT. This sequence encodes CASSKGNARTEAFF. The chain has TRBV21-1 and TRBJ1-1; the table gives TRBD1 as D, unverified against the DNA. TRBV21-1 is a pseudogene. The CDR3 sequence is 14 residues long.

The V and J genes are TRBV25-1 and TRBJ2-2; 13 bases agree with TRBD2. This CDR3 contains 15 residues. CDR1 and CDR2 from the germline V gene are MGHDK and SYGVNS. The V and J ends lost 7 bases and 7 bases, in that order; junction bases with no gene match: 6. This CDR3 is CASILAGGLGGELFF. CDR3 sequence (DNA): TGTGCCAGCATACTAGCGGGAGGGCTGGGCGGGGAGCTGTTTTTT. Combining the CDR3 with reference TRBV25-1 and TRBJ2-2 gives the whole variable domain EADIYQTPRYLVIGTGKKITLECSQTMGHDKMYWYQQDPGMELHLIHYSYGVNSTEKGDLSSESTVSRIRTEHFPLTLESARPSHTSQYLCASILAGGLGGELFFGEGSRLTVL.

Points on this clone: The sample contains more than one DNA sequence encoding this CDR3. The chain uses TRBV6-5 and TRBJ2-5, with a possible D match to TRBD2 (5 bases). The V gene lost 2 bases and the J gene lost 3 bases, with 7 bases spanning the gap. Germline V gene data show CDR1 as MNHEY and CDR2 as SVGAGI. This CDR3 is built from 13 residues. The CDR3 is CASSYVGEETQYF. CDR3 in DNA: TGTGCCAGCAGTTACGTCGGGGAAGAGACCCAGTACTTC.

The V call is TRBV13, the J call TRBJ2-7; D unclear. Between the trimmed V and J ends, which lost 5 bases and 0 bases, there was a span of 11 bases. This CDR3 contains 14 residues. Germline V lookup: CDR1 PRHDT, CDR2 FYEKMQ (reference sequence). Here the CDR3 reads CASSPQVSSYEQYF. The CDR3 nucleotides are TGTGCCAGCAGCCCCCAAGTGAGCTCCTACGAGCAGTACTTC.

This sequence joins TRBV7-9 and TRBJ2-2; D gene unclear. Germline-derived CDR1 and CDR2 are SEHNR and FQNEAQ (reference sequence). The CDR3 is made up of 14 amino acids. Trimming took off 8 bases at V and 0 bases at J, with 10 bases between the two ends. Written as DNA, the CDR3 is TGTGCCAGCGTAGGCAGGACGAACACCGGGGAGCTGTTTTTT. It encodes CASVGRTNTGELFF.